Shown below are 21 T cell receptor beta chains from a single sample sequenced in a study of cytomegalovirus exposure and HLA in healthy donors. The PCR ran on 60 Vbeta and 13 Jbeta primers. The data were produced by immunoSEQ multiplex PCR, yet TCRdb's version contains in-frame clones alone and is incomplete. Seen here are roughly 34,000 clones, 65% to 70% observed once, and the top ten hold about 9.4%. Material: PBMCs. These receptors were taken from a man aged 35 to 55 in good health and CMV-seropositive.

This chain connects TRBV28 to TRBJ1-2, with a possible D match to TRBD1 (6 bases). Germline assignment: CDR1 MDHEN and CDR2 SYDVKM. The V gene lost 6 bases and the J gene lost 7 bases, with 12 bases spanning the gap. CDR3 length equals 12 residues. The CDR3 coding sequence is TGTGCCAGCAGGACAGGCCCCCTTGGCTACACCTTC. It is translated as CASRTGPLGYTF.

V and J are TRBV11-2 and TRBJ2-7, with D unresolved. The V and J ends lost 3 bases and 2 bases respectively, with 2 bases between them. Germline CDR1 and CDR2: SGHAT and FQNNGV. This CDR3 is 11 amino acids long. The CDR3 loop reads CASSFTYEQYF. The DNA for the CDR3 is TGTGCCAGCAGCTTCACCTACGAGCAGTACTTC.

This clone was observed a few times. V and J are TRBV6-4 and TRBJ1-1; 11 bases match TRBD1. Trimming took 6 bases from V and 4 from J; bases not matched to a gene: 7. This CDR3 is 15 amino acids long. Germline V CDR1 and CDR2: MRHNA, SNTAGT. The chain's CDR3 is CASSPSGTGGTEAFF. The CDR3 nucleotides read TGTGCCAGCAGCCCCTCCGGGACAGGGGGCACTGAAGCTTTCTTT.

The chain carries TRBV6-6 and TRBJ2-5, with 10 nucleotides matching TRBD2. This CDR3 region has 16 residues. V was clipped by 2 bases and J by 5 bases; unmatched bases: 8. The germline V gene encodes CDR1 MNHNY and CDR2 SVGAGI (reference sequence). CDR3 sequence: CASSYPRTAGGETQYF. As DNA, the CDR3 is TGTGCCAGCAGTTACCCTCGGACAGCGGGGGGGGAGACCCAGTACTTC.

The rearrangement joins TRBV4-1 to TRBJ2-1, with 7 positions matching TRBD1. This CDR3 is 15 amino acids long. V lost 2 bases and J lost 8; bases outside the gene matches: 9. Germline loops: CDR1 MGHRA, CDR2 YSYEKL. CDR3 sequence (DNA): TGCGCCAGCAGCCAACCTTACAGGGGCCGGGATGAGCAGTTCTTC. It is translated as CASSQPYRGRDEQFF.

The chain recombines TRBV19 with TRBJ2-1; 9 bases agree with TRBD1. Trimming at V came to 4 bases and at J to 7 bases, leaving 2 bases not matched to a gene. CDR3 size: 13 residues. Germline assignment: CDR1 LNHDA and CDR2 SQIVND (reference sequence). The DNA for the CDR3 is TGTGCCAGTAGTAGACAGGGGGTAAATGAGCAGTTCTTC. This codes for CASSRQGVNEQFF.

This clone was observed once. V is TRBV27 and J is TRBJ2-2; the match to TRBD1 covers 8 bases. Germline CDR1 MNHEY, CDR2 SMNVEV (reference sequence). This CDR3 spans 14 amino acids. The V gene end was trimmed by 6 bases and the J gene end by 4 bases; junction bases not matched to a gene: 4. Here the CDR3 DNA reads TGTGCCAGCAGCAGGGGGCGAAGCACCGGGGAGCTGTTTTTT. Residues: CASSRGRSTGELFF.

This clone was seen only once. The V call is TRBV14, the J call TRBJ1-4; no clear D. The V end was cut by 0 bases, the J end by 5 bases, with 10 bases between. Looked up from germline, CDR1 is SGHDN and CDR2 is FVKESK. The CDR3 runs to 15 residues. Here the CDR3 reads CASSQELSSNEKLFF. As DNA, the CDR3 is TGTGCCAGCAGCCAAGAGTTAAGCTCCAATGAAAAACTGTTTTTT.

In DNA, the CDR3 is TGTGCCTGGACCATTCCCGGGGTGGCATATGGCTACACCTTC. Protein sequence: CAWTIPGVAYGYTF. The chain is built from TRBV30 and TRBJ1-2; D not resolved. Germline CDR1 is GTSNPN and CDR2 is SVGIG (reference sequence). The ends were cut back, 4 bases at V and 5 bases at J, with 17 bases in the middle. The CDR3 runs to 14 residues.

The chain couples TRBV19 to TRBJ1-1, with 9 bases identical to TRBD1. The length of the CDR3 is 15 residues. Germline CDR1 and CDR2: LNHDA and SQIVND (reference sequence). The J segment lost 3 bases and the V segment lost 4 bases, leaving 6 bases of the junction unmatched. The CDR3 nucleotides read TGTGCCAGTAGTAGCCCCCGGACAGGGGACACTGAAGCTTTCTTT. Protein product: CASSSPRTGDTEAFF. The full variable domain, in which reference TRBV19 and TRBJ1-1 provide the parts outside the CDR3, is DGGITQSPKYLFRKEGQNVTLSCEQNLNHDAMYWYRQDPGQGLRLIYYSQIVNDFQKGDIAEGYSVSREKKESFPLTVTSAQKNPTAFYLCASSSPRTGDTEAFFGQGTRLTVV.

This clone has just a few counts. J is TRBJ2-3 and V is TRBV5-6, with TRBD2 matching 9 bases. The V and J ends lost 1 base and 0 bases, in that order; junction bases with no gene match: 9. CDR3 length: 18 residues. The V gene's germline CDR1 is SGHDT and CDR2 YYEEEE. This chain's CDR3 is CASSLIAGVFTSTDTQYF. The CDR3 DNA is TGTGCCAGCAGCTTGATAGCGGGGGTGTTTACTAGCACAGATACGCAGTATTTT.

The gene calls are TRBV28 and TRBJ2-2, with TRBD2 matching 9 bases. V dropped 5 bases and J dropped 2; count of bases not matched to a gene: 0. The CDR3 is made up of 14 amino acids. Per the germline V gene, CDR1 is MDHEN and CDR2 is SYDVKM. Here the CDR3 DNA reads TGTGCCAGCAGTCTAGCGGGAAACACCGGGGAGCTGTTTTTT. Protein sequence: CASSLAGNTGELFF.

The V call is TRBV9, the J call TRBJ2-5; 7 bases are a match to TRBD1. CDR3 size: 16 residues. Germline CDR1 reads SGDLS; CDR2 reads YYNGEE. The V gene end was trimmed by 7 bases and the J gene end by 5 bases; junction bases not matched to a gene: 17. The CDR3 is CASSIGTASSGETQYF. In DNA, the CDR3 is TGTGCCAGCTCAATAGGGACAGCCTCCTCAGGGGAGACCCAGTACTTC. The full variable domain, completed using reference TRBV9 and TRBJ2-5, is DSGVTQTPKHLITATGQRVTLRCSPRSGDLSVYWYQQSLDQGLQFLIQYYNGEERAKGNILERFSAQQFPDLHSELNLSSLELGDSALYFCASSIGTASSGETQYFGPGTRLLVL.

The CDR3 DNA reads TGTGCCTGGAGGACCGGGTACGAGCAGTACTTC. This translates into CAWRTGYEQYF. V gene TRBV30 combines with J gene TRBJ2-7; D gene ambiguous. The CDR3 is made up of 11 amino acids. V lost 3 bases, J lost 4 bases, and 7 bases lay in between. Germline V lookup: CDR1 GTSNPN, CDR2 SVGIG (reference sequence).

V is TRBV5-1 and J is TRBJ2-7; 10 bases are a match to TRBD1. CDR3 length: 15 residues. V lost 3 bases, J lost 6 bases, and 9 bases stayed unmatched. In germline, CDR1 is SGHRS, CDR2 YFSETQ. CDR3 coding DNA: TGCGCCAGCAGCTCAACCGGGACAGGGGCCGTCGAGCAGTACTTC. Its translation: CASSSTGTGAVEQYF.

This clone was seen only a few times. The chain recombines TRBV29-1 with TRBJ1-3, with TRBD1 as a possible D gene (5 bases). There are 16 residues in the CDR3. The germline V and J ends were trimmed by 3 bases and 0 bases, with 15 bases remaining between them. CDR1 and CDR2 (germline): SQVTM, ANQGSEA. Written as DNA, the CDR3 is TGCAGCGTTGAGGTCCCGCGACAGTACTCTGGAAACACCATATATTTT. Residues: CSVEVPRQYSGNTIYF.

The chain uses TRBV6-5 and TRBJ1-6, with TRBD1 as a possible D gene (6 bases). The CDR3 runs 14 residues. The germline V gene encodes CDR1 MNHEY and CDR2 SVGAGI. Between the trimmed V and J ends, which lost 6 bases and 10 bases, there was a span of 16 bases. The CDR3 nucleotides read TGTGCCAGCAGACCCGGACAGAAAAAATCACCCCTCCACTTT. Translated, it gives CASRPGQKKSPLHF.

The chain joins TRBV7-9 to TRBJ2-5, with 13 bases fitting TRBD2. The V gene end was trimmed by 4 bases and the J gene end by 2 bases; junction bases not matched to a gene: 7. The germline V gene encodes CDR1 SEHNR and CDR2 FQNEAQ (reference sequence). This CDR3 spans 17 amino acids. CDR3 DNA sequence: TGTGCCAGCAGCTGGCGGACTAGCGGGGGTGGGCAAGAGACCCAGTACTTC. Its translation is CASSWRTSGGGQETQYF.

The gene calls are TRBV15 and TRBJ1-2; a weak D match, TRBD1 (6 bases). The CDR3 consists of 13 residues. CDR1 LNHNV and CDR2 YYDKDF come from the germline V gene (reference sequence). V was trimmed by 6 bases and J by 4 bases, leaving 12 bases between them. This chain's CDR3 is CATRGAPSYGYTF. The CDR3 region has the DNA TGTGCCACCAGGGGGGCGCCGAGCTATGGCTACACCTTC.

V gene TRBV18 combines with J gene TRBJ2-7, with D maybe TRBD2 (6 bases). V lost 0 bases to trimming and J lost 5 bases, with 14 bases between them. Germline values: CDR1 KGHSH, CDR2 LQKENI. The CDR3 consists of 15 residues. This CDR3 reads CASSPPGRSGDEQYF. The DNA of the CDR3 is TGTGCCAGCTCACCACCGGGGAGGTCTGGGGACGAGCAGTACTTC. Combining the CDR3 with reference TRBV18 and TRBJ2-7 gives the whole variable domain NAGVMQNPRHLVRRRGQEARLRCSPMKGHSHVYWYRQLPEEGLKFMVYLQKENIIDESGMPKERFSAEFPKEGPSILRIQQVVRGDSAAYFCASSPPGRSGDEQYFGPGTRLTVT.

The gene calls are TRBV7-8 and TRBJ2-7; unclear D gene. Germline CDR1 and CDR2: SGHVS and FQNEAQ. The CDR3 runs 16 residues. V lost 1 base and J lost 5, with 18 bases in between. The CDR3 protein is CASSLVGRSAGHEQYF. DNA for the CDR3: TGTGCCAGCAGCTTAGTCGGCCGATCGGCTGGGCACGAGCAGTACTTC.